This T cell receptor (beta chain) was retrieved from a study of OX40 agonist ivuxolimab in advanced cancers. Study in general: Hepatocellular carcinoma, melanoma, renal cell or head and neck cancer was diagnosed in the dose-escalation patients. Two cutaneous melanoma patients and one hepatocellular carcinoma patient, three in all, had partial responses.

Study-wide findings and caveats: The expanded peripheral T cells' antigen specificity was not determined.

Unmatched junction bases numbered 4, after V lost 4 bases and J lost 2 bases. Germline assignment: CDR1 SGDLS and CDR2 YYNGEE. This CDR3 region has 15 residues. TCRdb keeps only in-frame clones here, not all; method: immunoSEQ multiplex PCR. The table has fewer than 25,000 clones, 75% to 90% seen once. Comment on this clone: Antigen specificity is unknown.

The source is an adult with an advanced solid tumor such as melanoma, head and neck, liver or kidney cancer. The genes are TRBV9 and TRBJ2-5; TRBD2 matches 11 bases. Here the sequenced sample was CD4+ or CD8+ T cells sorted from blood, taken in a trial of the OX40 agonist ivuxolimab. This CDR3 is CASSSSGRPQETQYF. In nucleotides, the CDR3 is TGTGCCAGCAGCTCTAGCGGGAGGCCACAAGAGACCCAGTACTTC. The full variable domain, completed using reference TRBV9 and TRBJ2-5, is DSGVTQTPKHLITATGQRVTLRCSPRSGDLSVYWYQQSLDQGLQFLIQYYNGEERAKGNILERFSAQQFPDLHSELNLSSLELGDSALYFCASSSSGRPQETQYFGPGTRLLVL.